A single sample is the source of the 21 T cell receptor beta chains below, sequenced in a study of blood T cell repertoires in COVID-19. Clones were read by immunoSEQ multiplex PCR, and TCRdb kept only the in-frame ones, dropping some. The profile covers some 250,000 clones, with about four fifths appearing a single time and roughly 2% taken by the ten largest. The sample taken for sequencing was peripheral blood. The receptors come from a man between 25 and 39 years old who had recovered from COVID-19.

V and J are TRBV13 and TRBJ1-3; D not certain. The V gene lost 3 bases and the J gene lost 2 bases, with 8 bases spanning the gap. CDR3 size: 14 residues. Germline values: CDR1 PRHDT, CDR2 FYEKMQ (reference sequence). This CDR3 reads CASSFRRAGNTIYF. The CDR3 DNA sequence: TGTGCCAGCAGCTTCCGACGGGCTGGAAACACCATATATTTT.

The chain employs TRBV3-1 (or the pseudogene TRBV3-2) and TRBJ2-7, with 10 bases lining up with TRBD2. The CDR3 length is 15 residues. After removal of 3 bases from V and 4 bases from J, the junction contained 6 bases not matched to a gene. Germline V lookup: CDR1 LGHDT, CDR2 YNNKEL (reference sequence). CDR3 region: CASSHIAGGGYEQYF. CDR3 nucleotides: TGTGCCAGCAGCCATATAGCGGGGGGCGGGTACGAGCAGTACTTC.

The chain joins TRBV15 to TRBJ2-4; a possible D gene is TRBD1 (6 bases). CDR1 and CDR2 (germline): LNHNV, YYDKDF (reference sequence). CDR3 size: 17 residues. Trimming took off 8 bases at V and 1 base at J, with 21 bases between the two ends. In DNA, the CDR3 is TGTGCCACCCAGGACAGAACGCGTGGGTTCGCCAAAAACATTCAGTACTTC. This gives the protein CATQDRTRGFAKNIQYF.

The rearrangement links TRBV25-1 to TRBJ1-1; D remains unclear. Germline V gene data show CDR1 as MGHDK and CDR2 as SYGVNS. V was clipped by 0 bases and J by 6 bases, with 5 bases between them. CDR3 size: 12 residues. CDR3 sequence reads: CASSEYYAEAFF. The CDR3 DNA sequence: TGTGCCAGCAGTGAATACTATGCTGAAGCTTTCTTT.

The J gene is TRBJ2-1, the V gene TRBV19; TRBD2 matches 11 bases. V lost 5 bases to trimming and J lost 5 bases; unmatched junction nucleotides: 8. The CDR3 covers 16 residues. Per the germline V gene, CDR1 is LNHDA and CDR2 is SQIVND (reference sequence). CDR3 residues: CASSGELAGANNEQFF. The CDR3 coding sequence is TGTGCCAGTAGTGGCGAACTAGCGGGAGCAAACAATGAGCAGTTCTTC.

The chain uses TRBV28 and TRBJ2-7; D is possibly TRBD2 (5 bases). The CDR3 contains 15 residues. CDR1 is MDHEN, CDR2 SYDVKM, per germline. V dropped 6 bases and J dropped 6 bases, with 21 bases sitting between them. The chain's CDR3 is CASSWEFGPWSEQYV. CDR3 DNA sequence: TGTGCCAGCAGCTGGGAGTTCGGCCCGTGGTCCGAGCAGTACGTC.

The chain couples TRBV7-2 to TRBJ1-5; no definite D call. V was cut by 5 bases and J by 6 bases, with 14 bases left in between. CDR3 size: 14 residues. Germline lookup yields CDR1 SGHTA and CDR2 FQGNSA. The CDR3: CASSRVVAGQPQHF. The CDR3 nucleotides read TGTGCCAGCAGCCGCGTCGTGGCGGGTCAGCCCCAGCATTTT.

The chain links TRBV3-1 (or the pseudogene TRBV3-2) to TRBJ2-5; maybe TRBD2 (6 bases). There are 13 residues in the CDR3. Germline loops: CDR1 LGHDT, CDR2 YNNKEL (reference sequence). V shed 4 bases and J shed 4 bases, with 10 bases lying between them. The CDR3 loop is CASSRGGAETQYF. The CDR3 nucleotides read TGTGCCAGCAGCCGCGGCGGGGCAGAGACCCAGTACTTC.

V usage is TRBV10-3 and J usage is TRBJ1-2; D might be TRBD1 (5 bases). In germline, CDR1 is ENHRY, CDR2 SYGVKD. Deletions cut 8 bases from V and 0 bases from J, with 10 bases between. The CDR3 sequence is 13 residues long. CDR3 amino acids: CAIGAQANYGYTF. The CDR3 bases are TGTGCCATCGGGGCCCAGGCTAACTATGGCTACACCTTC.

This sequence joins TRBV29-1 and TRBJ2-3; 7 bases align to TRBD1. V shed 5 bases and J 2 bases; nucleotides not matched to a gene: 7. CDR1 is SQVTM and CDR2 is ANQGSEA in the germline V gene. The CDR3 has 14 residues. In DNA form, the CDR3 reads TGCAGCGTTCAACCGGGACAGACCACAGATACGCAGTATTTT. Amino acid sequence: CSVQPGQTTDTQYF.

The chain has TRBV2 and TRBJ2-5; tentatively, D is TRBD2 (6 bases). Trimming left V 2 bases short and J 6 bases short, with 13 bases between. The CDR3 has 14 residues. Per germline, CDR1 SNHLY and CDR2 FYNNEI. The CDR3 DNA is TGTGCCAGCAGTGAATTGGGCGGGGCCCAGACCCAGTACTTC. Translating gives CASSELGGAQTQYF.

V gene TRBV2 combines with J gene TRBJ1-2; D remains ambiguous. In germline, CDR1 is SNHLY, CDR2 FYNNEI. V was cut by 2 bases and J by 4 bases, with 5 bases left in between. There are 12 residues in the CDR3. This CDR3 is CASSELSYGYTF. In nucleotides, the CDR3 is TGTGCCAGCAGTGAATTGAGCTATGGCTACACCTTC.

This clone was found a few times. The gene calls are TRBV5-4 and TRBJ1-6; 10 nucleotides match TRBD1. Trimming at V came to 4 bases and at J to 6 bases, leaving 1 base not matched to a gene. The CDR3 consists of 14 residues. Germline loops: CDR1 SGHNT, CDR2 YYREEE (reference sequence). The CDR3 is CASSGDRGNSPLHF. The CDR3 DNA follows: TGTGCCAGCAGCGGGGACAGGGGTAATTCACCCCTCCACTTT.

The rearrangement uses TRBV15 and TRBJ2-1; weak D call: TRBD2 (5 bases). The CDR3 length is 14 residues. Germline lookup yields CDR1 LNHNV and CDR2 YYDKDF (reference sequence). V lost 1 base to trimming and J lost 7 bases, with 11 bases between them. DNA for the CDR3: TGTGCCACCAGCAGAGTTCGCGGGTTTAATGAGCAGTTCTTC. This sequence encodes CATSRVRGFNEQFF. The entire variable domain, with the rest obtained from reference TRBV15 and TRBJ2-1, is as follows: DAMVIQNPRYQVTQFGKPVTLSCSQTLNHNVMYWYQQKSSQAPKLLFHYYDKDFNNEADTPDNFQSRRPNTSFCFLDIRSPGLGDTAMYLCATSRVRGFNEQFFGPGTRLTVL.

This clone was observed a handful of times. This sequence joins TRBV3-1 (or the pseudogene TRBV3-2) and TRBJ2-2, with 10 bases aligning to TRBD1. The CDR3 is made up of 15 amino acids. The V segment lost 7 bases and the J segment 0 bases; nucleotides outside the gene matches: 2. Germline V lookup: CDR1 LGHDT, CDR2 YNNKEL (reference sequence). DNA for the CDR3: TGTGCCAGCACCGACAGGGGGCCGAACACCGGGGAGCTGTTTTTT. It encodes CASTDRGPNTGELFF.

This clone was seen only a few times. The chain recombines TRBV2 with TRBJ2-2; 9 nucleotides align to TRBD2. The CDR3 has 14 residues. Germline V gives CDR1 SNHLY, CDR2 FYNNEI. V dropped 7 bases and J dropped 5; count of bases not matched to a gene: 5. In DNA form, the CDR3 reads TGTGCCAGCACAGGGCTAGCGGGGACCGGGGAGCTGTTTTTT. It is translated as CASTGLAGTGELFF.

The rearrangement links TRBV28 to TRBJ1-2; a weak D match, TRBD1 (6 bases). The CDR3 contains 18 residues. V lost 2 bases and J 4 bases, leaving 23 bases between the germline ends. The germline V gene encodes CDR1 MDHEN and CDR2 SYDVKM. The DNA for the CDR3 is TGTGCCAGCAGTTTAGAGGGACAAGTAACAGATGTCGGCTATGGCTACACCTTC. Translation: CASSLEGQVTDVGYGYTF.

This chain links TRBV3-1 (or the pseudogene TRBV3-2) with TRBJ2-6; D not resolved. The CDR3 is 17 residues long. Germline assignment: CDR1 LGHDT and CDR2 YNNKEL (reference sequence). The germline V and J ends were trimmed by 1 base and 1 base, with 11 bases remaining between them. CDR3 DNA: TGTGCCAGCAGCCAAGTGTACAGAACTTCTGGGGCCAACGTCCTGACTTTC. Encoded protein: CASSQVYRTSGANVLTF.

The gene calls are TRBV9 and TRBJ2-1; D perhaps matches TRBD2 (5 bases). CDR3 length equals 14 residues. V was pared by 0 bases and J by 5 bases, with 9 bases between. The V gene's germline CDR1 is SGDLS and CDR2 YYNGEE. DNA of the CDR3: TGTGCCAGCAGCGTAGTTGTGGAGGACAATGAGCAGTTCTTC. It codes for CASSVVVEDNEQFF.

Only one count was recorded for this clone. The chain has TRBV6-5 and TRBJ1-2; tentatively, D is TRBD1 (6 bases). Germline V gives CDR1 MNHEY, CDR2 SVGAGI. This CDR3 has 11 amino acids. V dropped 10 bases and J dropped 3 bases, with 9 bases sitting between them. The CDR3 nucleotides are TGTGCCACTAGGACAGACTATGGCTACACCTTC. Amino acids: CATRTDYGYTF.

The genes are TRBV9 and TRBJ2-3; 7 bases are shared with TRBD1. The CDR3 is 17 residues long. CDR1 is SGDLS and CDR2 is YYNGEE in the germline V gene. Losses at the gene ends were 0 bases for V and 5 bases for J; bases not matched to a gene: 12. The CDR3 region has the DNA TGTGCCAGCAGCGTAGCTACGGGACAGCCCTTCCAAGATACGCAGTATTTT. Protein sequence: CASSVATGQPFQDTQYF. Full variable domain (missing parts from reference TRBV9 and TRBJ2-3): DSGVTQTPKHLITATGQRVTLRCSPRSGDLSVYWYQQSLDQGLQFLIQYYNGEERAKGNILERFSAQQFPDLHSELNLSSLELGDSALYFCASSVATGQPFQDTQYFGPGTRLTVL.